Described below is a single T cell receptor beta chain sequence and its context. Germline CDR1 reads DFQATT; CDR2 reads SNEGSKA (reference sequence). V dropped 6 bases and J dropped 3; count of bases not matched to a gene: 6. This CDR3 is built from 14 residues. The data derive from a study of CD8 T cells in Susac syndrome. With random hexamers, reverse transcription was performed on about 0.5 to 1 ug of RNA. TCRdb ran MiXCR on the immunoSEQ multiplex PCR reads and lists one entry per CDR3 protein. The sample consists of approximately 130,000 distinct CDR3 sequences, about 90% of them appearing once. Source material: CD8+ T cells from PBMCs. This receptor was obtained from a human donor with multiple sclerosis. The chain is built from TRBV20-1 and TRBJ2-1, with 9 bases aligning to TRBD2. The CDR3 protein is CSAPGLANYNEQFF. DNA of the CDR3: TGCAGTGCCCCCGGACTAGCGAACTACAATGAGCAGTTCTTC.